This is a list of T cell receptor beta chains from one sample in a study of control samples from healthy donors and cancer patients. Method: immunoSEQ multiplex PCR; TCRdb's copy keeps in-frame clones and lacks some. The sample includes about 130,000 clones, nearly 90% of them seen just once. Sequencing used blood. All receptors derive from a man aged 50 or older in good health. Each CDR3 is given with its conserved first and last residue. A D gene is named only where the DNA matches it firmly. The size of a clone is reported for some rows only, either as once, few or many, or as a class for expanded clones.

v_gene,d_gene,j_gene,abundance,CDR3nt,CDR3aa
TRBV10-3,TRBD1,TRBJ2-7,.,TGTGCCATCAGCCGAGGACAGGGCTACGAGCAGTACTTC,CAISRGQGYEQYF
TRBV19,.,TRBJ1-5,.,TGTGCCAGTAGTAATACCAGGGGCCCCCAAAATCAGCCCCAGCATTTT,CASSNTRGPQNQPQHF
TRBV30,TRBD1,TRBJ2-3,.,TGTGCCTGGAGTCTCCGACAGGGTGACACGCAGTATTTT,CAWSLRQGDTQYF
TRBV3-1/TRBV3-2,.,TRBJ2-7,.,TGTGCCAGCAGCCAAGGGTACGAGCAGTACTTC,CASSQGYEQYF
TRBV27,.,TRBJ1-2,.,TGTGCCAGCAGCCCGGGGATTATGGACTATGGCTACACCTTC,CASSPGIMDYGYTF
TRBV27,.,TRBJ1-1,.,TGTGCCAGCAGGGGAGAGACAGGAGCTTTCTTT,CASRGETGAFF
TRBV24-1,.,TRBJ2-5,.,TGTGCCACCAGTCGACCGGGCGGCGAGACCCAGTACTTC,CATSRPGGETQYF
TRBV4-1,TRBD1,TRBJ2-7,.,TGCGCCAGCAGCCACACAGGGGGGTCCCCCTACGAGCAGTACTTC,CASSHTGGSPYEQYF
TRBV6-5,.,TRBJ2-7,.,TGTGCCAGCGGCGAGGCGGGGGAGCAGTACTTC,CASGEAGEQYF
TRBV9,.,TRBJ2-1,.,TGTGCCAGCAGCCCCCGGGGCGGCCGGAACAATGAGCAGTTCTTC,CASSPRGGRNNEQFF
TRBV19,TRBD1,TRBJ2-1,.,TGTGCCAGTAGTATAGACAGGGCAGGGGGCTCCTACAATGAGCAGTTCTTC,CASSIDRAGGSYNEQFF
TRBV6-6,.,TRBJ2-7,.,TGTGCCAGCAGCGGGAATGCCTACGAGCAGTACTTC,CASSGNAYEQYF
TRBV5-6,.,TRBJ1-5,few,TGTGCCAGCAGCTTTCAAGGACGGCTACAGCCCCAGCATTTT,CASSFQGRLQPQHF
TRBV14,.,TRBJ1-5,few,TGTGCCAGCAGCCAAGGGCTCGGTCAGCCCCAGCATTTT,CASSQGLGQPQHF
TRBV5-1,TRBD2,TRBJ2-1,.,TGCGCCAGCAGCGGGATCGGAGCGGGGGGGCCCAGTGAGCAGTTCTTC,CASSGIGAGGPSEQFF
TRBV11-3,.,TRBJ1-2,.,TGTGCCAGCAGCTTAGAATCGGGACGGATCTATCAAGGGGGCTACACCTTC,CASSLESGRIYQGGYTF
TRBV9,TRBD2,TRBJ2-7,.,TGTGCCAGCAGCGTAAGCGGCGGGGGAAGCTCCTACGAGCAGTACTTC,CASSVSGGGSSYEQYF
TRBV6-6,.,TRBJ2-5,.,TGTGCCAGCCACGAAGGGACATCCCAAGAGACCCAGTACTTC,CASHEGTSQETQYF
TRBV7-2,.,TRBJ1-5,.,TGTGCCAGCAGCCCATTTGCCCAGAGTAGCAATCAGCCCCAGCATTTT,CASSPFAQSSNQPQHF
TRBV18,.,TRBJ2-5,.,TGTGCCAGCTCACCACCCAGTTGGACAGCCAAAGAGACCCAGTACTTC,CASSPPSWTAKETQYF
TRBV5-6,TRBD1,TRBJ2-7,.,TGTGCCAGCAGCCGGGACAGACCCTACGAGCAGTACTTC,CASSRDRPYEQYF
TRBV30,.,TRBJ2-6,.,TGTGCCTGGAGTGTACAGGAGGGGACCGGATCTGGGGCCAACGTCCTGACTTTC,CAWSVQEGTGSGANVLTF
TRBV5-1,TRBD1,TRBJ1-6,.,TGCGCCAGCAGCTTGACGACAGGGGCGTATAATTCACCCCTCCACTTT,CASSLTTGAYNSPLHF
TRBV4-1,TRBD1,TRBJ2-2,.,TGCGCCAGCAGCCGGATCAGGGGGCTCACCGGGGAGCTGTTTTTT,CASSRIRGLTGELFF
TRBV30,.,TRBJ1-1,once,TGTGCCTGGCAACAGGACACGAACACTGAAGCTTTCTTT,CAWQQDTNTEAFF
TRBV6-6,TRBD1,TRBJ2-7,.,TGTGCCAGCACCACGACAGGGGGCGGGAACGAGCAGTACTTC,CASTTTGGGNEQYF
TRBV11-3,.,TRBJ2-2,.,TGTGCCAGCATCAAAGGGGGAAGCGGCGGGGAGCTGTTTTTT,CASIKGGSGGELFF
TRBV10-1,TRBD2,TRBJ2-1,.,TGCGCCAGCAGTGTCGGGGGGGCAAGGAATGAGCAGTTCTTC,CASSVGGARNEQFF
TRBV18,.,TRBJ1-3,.,TGTGCCAGCTCACAACGGACAAGCTCTGGAAACACCATATATTTT,CASSQRTSSGNTIYF
TRBV24-1,.,TRBJ2-3,.,TGTGCCACAAGTGCCACCTCGGGGCCAGATACGCAGTATTTT,CATSATSGPDTQYF
TRBV5-1,.,TRBJ1-4,few,TGCGCCAGCAGCTTGGTTGGGGACGTTGCAACTAATGAAAAACTGTTTTTT,CASSLVGDVATNEKLFF
TRBV5-1,.,TRBJ2-7,.,TGCGCCAGCAGTCCCGGCGATGCCTACGAGCAGTACTTC,CASSPGDAYEQYF
TRBV24-1,.,TRBJ1-5,.,TGTGCCACCAGTAAAGGGGGGAAACAGGGAGGACAGCCCCAGCATTTT,CATSKGGKQGGQPQHF
TRBV7-2,.,TRBJ2-2,.,TGTGCCAGCAGCTCTCAGACGAACACCGGGGAGCTGTTTTTT,CASSSQTNTGELFF
TRBV9,TRBD2,TRBJ2-1,.,TGTGCCAGCAGTATCACAGCGGGGGCCAGCTCCTACAATGAGCAGTTCTTC,CASSITAGASSYNEQFF
TRBV28,.,TRBJ2-1,once,TGTGCCAGCAGTTTGATCCGGGTTTTGGATGAGCAGTTCTTC,CASSLIRVLDEQFF
TRBV12-5,TRBD1,TRBJ1-4,.,TGTGCTAGTGGTTTGGTACAGGGGAGGCCTAATGAAAAACTGTTTTTT,CASGLVQGRPNEKLFF
TRBV5-1,.,TRBJ1-1,.,TGCGCCAGCAGCTCCCAGGGGAGCGGGAACACTGAAGCTTTCTTT,CASSSQGSGNTEAFF
TRBV28,.,TRBJ2-7,once,TGTGCCAGCGGGGGGATGAGGGAGCAGTACTTC,CASGGMREQYF
TRBV6-5,.,TRBJ2-7,.,TGTGCCAGCAGTTACTCAGGGACAACCAGCGGCGAGCAGTACTTC,CASSYSGTTSGEQYF
TRBV11-1,.,TRBJ2-7,few,TGTGCCAGCAGCTTAGGACAGGTAAAATACGAGCAGTACTTC,CASSLGQVKYEQYF
TRBV15,.,TRBJ2-2,.,TGTGCCACCAGCAGAACCGGGACTGGCGCCTGGTCGAACACCGGGGAGCTGTTTTTT,CATSRTGTGAWSNTGELFF
TRBV7-9,.,TRBJ2-3,.,TGTGCCAGCAGCTTAAATCTCTTGGGGGATACGCAGTATTTT,CASSLNLLGDTQYF
TRBV2,TRBD1,TRBJ2-7,few,TGTGCCAGCAGTCTAACAGGGGAACACGAGCAGTACTTC,CASSLTGEHEQYF
TRBV30,.,TRBJ1-1,.,TGTGCCTGGAGTGTAGGCATTGGGGTGATGAACACTGAAGCTTTCTTT,CAWSVGIGVMNTEAFF
TRBV3-1/TRBV3-2,.,TRBJ2-5,.,TGTGCCAGCAGCCTCCTACGGGAGACCCAGTACTTC,CASSLLRETQYF
TRBV27,TRBD1,TRBJ1-2,.,TGTGCCAGCAGTTTAAATTCCGGGACAGGGTCCTATGGCTACACCTTC,CASSLNSGTGSYGYTF
TRBV19,.,TRBJ2-1,.,TGTGCCAGTAGTATAGAAACAAGGTTCTACAATGAGCAGTTCTTC,CASSIETRFYNEQFF
TRBV3-1/TRBV3-2,.,TRBJ2-3,.,TGTGCCAGCAGCCAAGCGGGTAGCACAGATACGCAGTATTTT,CASSQAGSTDTQYF
TRBV5-4,TRBD1,TRBJ2-1,once,TGTGCCAGCAGCTCCGGGACAGGGCGCTCCTACAATGAGCAGTTCTTC,CASSSGTGRSYNEQFF